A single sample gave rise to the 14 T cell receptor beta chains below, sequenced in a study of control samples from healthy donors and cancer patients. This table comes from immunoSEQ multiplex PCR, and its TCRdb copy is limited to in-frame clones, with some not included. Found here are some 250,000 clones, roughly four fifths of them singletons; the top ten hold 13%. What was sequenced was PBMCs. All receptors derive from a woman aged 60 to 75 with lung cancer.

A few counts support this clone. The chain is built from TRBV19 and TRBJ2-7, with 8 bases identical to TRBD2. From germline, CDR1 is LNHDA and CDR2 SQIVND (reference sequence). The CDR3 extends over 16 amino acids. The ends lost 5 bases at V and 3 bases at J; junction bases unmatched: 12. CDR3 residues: CASSYSGAHTLYEQYF. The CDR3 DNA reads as TGTGCCAGTAGTTATAGCGGGGCACATACTCTCTACGAGCAGTACTTC.

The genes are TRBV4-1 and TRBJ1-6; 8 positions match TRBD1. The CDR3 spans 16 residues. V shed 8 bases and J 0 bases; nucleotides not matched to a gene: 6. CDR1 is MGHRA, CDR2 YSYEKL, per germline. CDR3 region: CASRQGLSSYNSPLHF. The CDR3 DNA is TGCGCCAGCCGACAGGGGCTGAGCTCCTATAATTCACCCCTCCACTTT.

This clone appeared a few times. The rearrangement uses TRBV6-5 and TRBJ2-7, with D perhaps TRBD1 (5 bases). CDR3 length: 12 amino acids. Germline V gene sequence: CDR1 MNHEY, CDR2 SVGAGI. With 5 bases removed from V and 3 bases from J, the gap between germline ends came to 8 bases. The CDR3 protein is CASSQGFYEQYF. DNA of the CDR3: TGTGCCAGCAGTCAGGGCTTCTACGAGCAGTACTTC.

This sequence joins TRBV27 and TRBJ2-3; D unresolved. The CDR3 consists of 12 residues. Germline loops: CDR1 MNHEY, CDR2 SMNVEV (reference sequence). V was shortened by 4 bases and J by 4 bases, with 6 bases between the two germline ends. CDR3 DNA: TGTGCCAGCAGTTCTTTAGCAGATACGCAGTATTTT. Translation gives CASSSLADTQYF.

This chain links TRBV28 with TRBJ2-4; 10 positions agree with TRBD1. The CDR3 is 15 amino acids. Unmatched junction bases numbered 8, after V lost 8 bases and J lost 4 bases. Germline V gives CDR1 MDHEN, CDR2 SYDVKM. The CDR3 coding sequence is TGTGCCAGCGCAATGGGACAGGGGCTTAAAAACATTCAGTACTTC. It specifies CASAMGQGLKNIQYF.

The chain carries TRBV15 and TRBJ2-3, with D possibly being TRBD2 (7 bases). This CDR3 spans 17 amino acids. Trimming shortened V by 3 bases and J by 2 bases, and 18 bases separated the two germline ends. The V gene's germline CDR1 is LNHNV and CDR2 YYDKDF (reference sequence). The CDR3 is CATSSPRGGPDTDTQYF. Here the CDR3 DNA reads TGTGCCACCAGCAGTCCTAGGGGGGGACCAGACACAGATACGCAGTATTTT.

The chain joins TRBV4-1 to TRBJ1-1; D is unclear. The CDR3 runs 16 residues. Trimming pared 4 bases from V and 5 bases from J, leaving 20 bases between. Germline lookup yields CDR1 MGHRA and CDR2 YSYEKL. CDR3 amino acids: CASSRLVGPMGTEAFF. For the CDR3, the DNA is TGCGCCAGCAGCCGCCTCGTAGGACCAATGGGTACTGAAGCTTTCTTT.

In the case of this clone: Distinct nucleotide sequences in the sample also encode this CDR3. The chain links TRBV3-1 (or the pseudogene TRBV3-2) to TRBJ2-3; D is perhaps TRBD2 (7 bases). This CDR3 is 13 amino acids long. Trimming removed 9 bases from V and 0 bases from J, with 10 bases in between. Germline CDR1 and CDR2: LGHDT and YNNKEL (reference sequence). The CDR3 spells CASRGGSTDTQYF. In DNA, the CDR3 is TGTGCCAGTAGGGGGGGGAGCACAGATACGCAGTATTTT.

CDR3 loop: CSVDGGMNTEAFF. As DNA, the CDR3 is TGCAGCGTTGACGGGGGAATGAACACTGAAGCTTTCTTT. This rearrangement joins TRBV29-1 to TRBJ1-1; the D gene is possibly TRBD1 (5 bases). V was cut by 3 bases and J by 0 bases, with 8 bases left in between. The CDR3 runs 13 residues. The V gene's germline CDR1 is SQVTM and CDR2 ANQGSEA.

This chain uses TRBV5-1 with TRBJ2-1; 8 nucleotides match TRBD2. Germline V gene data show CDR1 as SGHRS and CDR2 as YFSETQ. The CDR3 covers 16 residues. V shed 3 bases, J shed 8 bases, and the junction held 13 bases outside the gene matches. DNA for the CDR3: TGCGCCAGCAGCTCCCAACCGGGACTAGTTCCCGATGAGCAGTTCTTC. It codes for CASSSQPGLVPDEQFF.

CDR3 sequence reads: CASIPGAGETQYF. CDR3 DNA sequence: TGTGCCAGCATCCCGGGGGCGGGAGAGACCCAGTACTTC. The V gene is TRBV6-5, the J gene TRBJ2-5; D assignment may be TRBD1 or TRBD2 (6 bases each). Germline V CDR1 and CDR2: MNHEY, SVGAGI. The CDR3 loop spans 13 amino acids. V was trimmed by 7 bases and J by 4 bases, leaving 13 bases between them.

The CDR3 nucleotides are TGTGCCAGCGCCAAGCAGACCTCTGGCACAGATACGCAGTATTTT. It is translated as CASAKQTSGTDTQYF. The genes are TRBV7-2 and TRBJ2-3; D remains ambiguous. CDR1 and CDR2 from the germline V gene are SGHTA and FQGNSA. The CDR3 extends over 15 amino acids. V shed 8 bases and J shed 1 base, with 16 bases lying between them.

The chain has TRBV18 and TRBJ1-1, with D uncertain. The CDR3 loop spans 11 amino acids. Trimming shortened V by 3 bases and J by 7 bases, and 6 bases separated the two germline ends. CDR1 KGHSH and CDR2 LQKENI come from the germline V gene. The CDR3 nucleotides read TGTGCCAGCTCACCTGCGAATGAAGCTTTCTTT. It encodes CASSPANEAFF.

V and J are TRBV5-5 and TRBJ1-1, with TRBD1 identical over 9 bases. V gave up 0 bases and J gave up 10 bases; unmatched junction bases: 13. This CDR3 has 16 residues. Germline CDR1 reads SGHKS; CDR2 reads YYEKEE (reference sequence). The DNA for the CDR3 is TGTGCCAGCAGCTTGGGTTACGGGACAGGGCAGAACGGAGCTTTCTTT. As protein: CASSLGYGTGQNGAFF.